The next 30 T cell receptor beta chains were all read from a single sample in a study of control samples from healthy donors and cancer patients. Measured with immunoSEQ multiplex PCR; TCRdb has only the in-frame clones, and not every one. The data hold about 100,000 clones, with about 88% observed a single time. Sequenced: blood. These receptors all come from a woman between 45 and 60 years old in good health.

This chain uses TRBV27 with TRBJ2-7; maybe TRBD1 (5 bases). The CDR3 runs to 14 residues. From germline, CDR1 is MNHEY and CDR2 SMNVEV (reference sequence). The V and J ends lost 2 bases and 3 bases respectively, with 11 bases between them. As DNA, the CDR3 is TGTGCCAGCAGTTTAGGGAAGGGGATCTACGAGCAGTACTTC. Translating it yields CASSLGKGIYEQYF.

V gene TRBV6-6 combines with J gene TRBJ1-5; the D is unclear. Germline loops: CDR1 MNHNY, CDR2 SVGAGI (reference sequence). The CDR3 extends over 14 amino acids. V was clipped by 2 bases and J by 3 bases, with 8 bases between them. The CDR3 loop reads CASSYREHNQPQHF. CDR3 bases: TGTGCCAGCAGTTACAGGGAGCACAATCAGCCCCAGCATTTT.

The J gene is TRBJ1-1, the V gene TRBV6-5; D is perhaps TRBD1 (5 bases). The CDR3 spans 15 residues. Deletions cut 7 bases from V and 0 bases from J, with 15 bases between. In germline, CDR1 is MNHEY, CDR2 SVGAGI. CDR3 region: CASTERDGLNTEAFF. In DNA form, the CDR3 reads TGTGCCAGCACAGAGAGGGACGGCTTGAACACTGAAGCTTTCTTT.

This clone was seen a handful of times. The chain links TRBV27 to TRBJ1-1; D is unresolved. Germline CDR1 reads MNHEY; CDR2 reads SMNVEV (reference sequence). The CDR3 length is 13 residues. The V and J ends lost 2 bases and 3 bases respectively, with 7 bases between them. CDR3 DNA: TGTGCCAGCAGTTTAAACAGTTACACTGAAGCTTTCTTT. Residues: CASSLNSYTEAFF.

The rearrangement uses TRBV7-2 and TRBJ2-2; 7 nucleotides line up with TRBD1. CDR3 length: 16 amino acids. Trimming at V came to 7 bases and at J to 11 bases, leaving 19 bases not matched to a gene. The germline V gene encodes CDR1 SGHTA and CDR2 FQGNSA. CDR3 in amino acids: CASTVTGFITGDELFF. CDR3 bases: TGTGCCAGCACCGTGACAGGGTTCATAACCGGGGACGAGCTGTTTTTT. The entire variable domain, with the rest obtained from reference TRBV7-2 and TRBJ2-2, is as follows: GAGVSQSPSNKVTEKGKDVELRCDPISGHTALYWYRQSLGQGLEFLIYFQGNSAPDKSGLPSDRFSAERTGGSVSTLTIQRTQQEDSAVYLCASTVTGFITGDELFFGEGSRLTVL.

Only a few counts were recorded for this clone. CDR3 DNA: TGTGCCAGCAGCCCCAAAAGGCGGGTCCAAGAGACCCAGTACTTC. Protein product: CASSPKRRVQETQYF. J is TRBJ2-5 and V is TRBV7-9; TRBD2 might be the D (5 bases). The CDR3 loop spans 15 amino acids. The ends were cut back, 5 bases at V and 1 base at J, with 14 bases in the middle. CDR1 is SEHNR, CDR2 FQNEAQ, per germline (reference sequence).

This chain joins TRBV19 and TRBJ2-1; 10 bases match TRBD2. Trimming removed 6 bases from V and 9 bases from J; junction bases left unmatched: 11. CDR3 length: 15 amino acids. CDR1 is LNHDA and CDR2 is SQIVND in the germline V gene (reference sequence). CDR3 sequence: CASSMGSGGLIEQFF. For the CDR3, the DNA is TGTGCCAGTAGCATGGGTAGCGGGGGGCTTATTGAGCAGTTCTTC. The variable domain in full, completed from reference TRBV19 and TRBJ2-1, reads DGGITQSPKYLFRKEGQNVTLSCEQNLNHDAMYWYRQDPGQGLRLIYYSQIVNDFQKGDIAEGYSVSREKKESFPLTVTSAQKNPTAFYLCASSMGSGGLIEQFFGPGTRLTVL.

CDR3 in DNA: TGTGCCACCAGTGAAGCTGGGACAGCACCCTCCTACGAGCAGTACGTC. Translating gives CATSEAGTAPSYEQYV. The chain has TRBV24-1 and TRBJ2-7, with 7 bases lining up with TRBD1. The CDR3 consists of 16 residues. Trimming removed 4 bases from V and 0 bases from J; junction bases left unmatched: 8. CDR1 KGHDR and CDR2 SFDVKD come from the germline V gene.

This clone was counted a few times. The rearrangement links TRBV6-1 to TRBJ1-5; D is unresolved. The CDR3 contains 16 residues. The germline V gene encodes CDR1 MNHNS and CDR2 SASEGT. V lost 3 bases to trimming and J lost 1 base, with 13 bases between them. The CDR3 DNA follows: TGTGCCAGCAGTGAGCTGACGTTGATCAGCAATCAGCCCCAGCATTTT. Protein product: CASSELTLISNQPQHF.

The CDR3 spells CASSQAAGRSYNEQFF. The CDR3 nucleotides read TGTGCCAGCAGCCAAGCAGCGGGGCGCTCCTACAATGAGCAGTTCTTC. V is TRBV4-2 and J is TRBJ2-1; 7 bases fit TRBD2. Germline CDR1 reads LGHNA; CDR2 reads YNFKEQ. The V and J ends lost 1 base and 0 bases, in that order; junction bases with no gene match: 3. This CDR3 comprises 16 residues.

This sequence joins TRBV2 and TRBJ1-4, with a possible D match to TRBD1 (5 bases). The ends were cut back, 6 bases at V and 4 bases at J, with 12 bases in the middle. The CDR3 runs to 14 residues. Germline V gene lookup returns CDR1 SNHLY and CDR2 FYNNEI. CDR3 sequence (DNA): TGTGCCAGCAGAGCAGGGTCGAATAATGAAAAACTGTTTTTT. Encoded protein: CASRAGSNNEKLFF.

As concerns this clone: The junction shows a germline mismatch at one end, possibly a read error. V usage is TRBV7-7 and J usage is TRBJ2-7; 9 bases are shared with TRBD1. CDR1 is SSHAT, CDR2 FNYEAQ, per germline (reference sequence). The CDR3 consists of 15 residues. CDR3 sequence reads: CASNLRDRVGDEQYF. The CDR3 coding sequence is TGTGCCAGCAACTTAAGGGACAGGGTGGGGGACGAGCAGTACTTC.

This clone was detected a few times. V and J are TRBV30 and TRBJ2-7, with no clear D. The CDR3 totals 10 residues. CDR1 and CDR2 (germline): GTSNPN, SVGIG (reference sequence). V was trimmed by 3 bases and J by 3 bases, leaving 3 bases between them. In DNA form, the CDR3 reads TGTGCCTGGAGCGACTACGAGCAGTACTTC. Its protein product is CAWSDYEQYF.

This clone is a singleton in its sample. The chain joins TRBV7-9 to TRBJ2-3; 9 bases match TRBD2. Per germline, CDR1 SEHNR and CDR2 FQNEAQ (reference sequence). V was clipped by 1 base and J by 4 bases; unmatched bases: 12. The length of the CDR3 is 18 residues. The CDR3 region is CASSLGLAGSPAADTQYF. The CDR3 nucleotides read TGTGCCAGCAGCTTAGGTCTAGCGGGGTCCCCAGCCGCAGATACGCAGTATTTT. Together with reference TRBV7-9 and TRBJ2-3, the CDR3 gives the full variable domain: DTGVSQNPRHKITKRGQNVTFRCDPISEHNRLYWYRQTLGQGPEFLTYFQNEAQLEKSRLLSDRFSAERPKGSFSTLEIQRTEQGDSAMYLCASSLGLAGSPAADTQYFGPGTRLTVL.

The CDR3 loop reads CASRSGGTGSGGYTF. For the CDR3, the DNA is TGCGCCAGCAGAAGTGGGGGGACAGGGTCGGGTGGCTACACCTTC. The chain has TRBV10-2 and TRBJ1-2; TRBD1 matches at 9 bases. The CDR3 covers 15 residues. V gave up 6 bases and J gave up 7 bases; unmatched junction bases: 12. Germline V CDR1 and CDR2: WSHSY, SAAADI.

The genes are TRBV12-3 or TRBV12-4 and TRBJ2-7; TRBD1 might be the D (6 bases). This CDR3 is built from 13 residues. V was trimmed by 3 bases and J by 4 bases, leaving 10 bases between them. The CDR3 nucleotides are TGTGCCAGCAGTTTTTCGGGACAATACGAGCAGTACGTC. Translated, it gives CASSFSGQYEQYV.

The rearrangement uses TRBV18 and TRBJ1-2, with D hard to call. Looked up from germline, CDR1 is KGHSH and CDR2 is LQKENI. V was trimmed by 0 bases and J by 5 bases, leaving 7 bases between them. This CDR3 is built from 13 residues. CDR3: CASSPPAGYGYTF. The CDR3 nucleotides are TGTGCCAGCTCACCACCGGCTGGTTATGGCTACACCTTC.

V and J are TRBV5-1 and TRBJ1-1; TRBD1 aligns across 7 bases. The CDR3 runs to 15 residues. After removal of 4 bases from V and 4 bases from J, the junction contained 10 bases not matched to a gene. Germline CDR1 reads SGHRS; CDR2 reads YFSETQ. The CDR3 nucleotides read TGCGCCAGCAGCATGGAGACAGGGAAGGGCACTGAAGCTTTCTTT. Its protein is CASSMETGKGTEAFF.

This clone was detected once. The chain is built from TRBV12-1 and TRBJ1-6. TRBV12-1 is an annotated pseudogene. This CDR3 has 17 amino acids. The CDR3 coding sequence is TGTGCCAGCAGCTTTGAACGGAATGCCTGGGTGAGATCACCCCTCCACTTT. Its translation: CASSFERNAWVRSPLHF.

The genes are TRBV3-1 (or the pseudogene TRBV3-2) and TRBJ2-1; either TRBD1 or TRBD2 may fit D (5 bases each). Per germline, CDR1 LGHDT and CDR2 YNNKEL (reference sequence). V dropped 1 base and J dropped 6 bases, with 13 bases sitting between them. This CDR3 is 15 amino acids long. CDR3 protein: CASSQGGSRTNEQFF. CDR3 bases: TGTGCCAGCAGCCAAGGGGGGAGCCGTACCAATGAGCAGTTCTTC.

The V and J genes are TRBV7-9 and TRBJ1-1; possibly TRBD1 for D (5 bases). V was pared by 7 bases and J by 0 bases, with 18 bases between. This CDR3 has 16 amino acids. Germline assignment: CDR1 SEHNR and CDR2 FQNEAQ (reference sequence). The CDR3 nucleotides are TGTGCCAGCACCCCTCAGGGCAGTTTAATGAACACTGAAGCTTTCTTT. It is translated as CASTPQGSLMNTEAFF.

This rearrangement joins TRBV2 to TRBJ1-2; D gene ambiguous. With 6 bases removed from V and 5 bases from J, the gap between germline ends came to 19 bases. The germline CDR1 and CDR2 sequences are SNHLY and FYNNEI. CDR3 size: 15 residues. The CDR3 is CASRLGPDLEYGYTF. In DNA, the CDR3 is TGTGCCAGCAGGCTTGGACCCGACTTAGAATATGGCTACACCTTC. Filled out from reference TRBV2 and TRBJ1-2, the complete variable domain reads EPEVTQTPSHQVTQMGQEVILRCVPISNHLYFYWYRQILGQKVEFLVSFYNNEISEKSEIFDDQFSVERPDGSNFTLKIRSTKLEDSAMYFCASRLGPDLEYGYTFGSGTRLTVV.

This clone was detected a few times. This chain joins TRBV30 and TRBJ1-2; the match to TRBD1 covers 8 bases. The CDR3 has 13 amino acids. The junction had 4 bases not matched to a gene; V was cut back by 3 bases and J by 4 bases. Germline V gene data show CDR1 as GTSNPN and CDR2 as SVGIG (reference sequence). The DNA of the CDR3 is TGTGCCTGGAGGGGACAGGCGATCTATGGCTACACCTTC. This gives the protein CAWRGQAIYGYTF.

V and J are TRBV6-4 and TRBJ2-2; the D is unclear. The V end lost 0 bases, the J end lost 7 bases, and 6 bases lay between the germline ends. CDR3 length equals 13 residues. Germline lookup yields CDR1 MRHNA and CDR2 SNTAGT. The CDR3 reads CASSDSPFGELFF. Written as DNA, the CDR3 is TGTGCCAGCAGTGACTCTCCTTTCGGGGAGCTGTTTTTT.

The rearrangement links TRBV10-1 to TRBJ2-3, with 9 positions matching TRBD2. CDR1 WNHNN and CDR2 SYGVQD come from the germline V gene (reference sequence). The CDR3 is 16 residues long. Germline trimming cut 2 bases from V and 6 bases from J; bases unmatched to any gene: 9. CDR3 sequence: CASSEGTSSAIDTQYF. DNA of the CDR3: TGCGCCAGCAGTGAGGGGACTAGCAGTGCAATTGATACGCAGTATTTT.

V usage is TRBV5-5 and J usage is TRBJ1-1; D is uncertain. From germline, CDR1 is SGHKS and CDR2 YYEKEE (reference sequence). CDR3 size: 14 residues. Trimming cost V 1 base and J 1 base, with 8 bases left between them. The DNA for the CDR3 is TGTGCCAGCAGCTTGCCGGCGGGGAACACTGAAGCTTTCTTT. Translated, it gives CASSLPAGNTEAFF.

J is TRBJ1-2 and V is TRBV5-6; D gene uncertain. Deletions cut 3 bases from V and 4 bases from J, with 22 bases between. CDR1 and CDR2 from the germline V gene are SGHDT and YYEEEE. This CDR3 is 17 amino acids long. The chain's CDR3 is CASSWARAPEMSYGYTF. In DNA form, the CDR3 reads TGTGCCAGCAGCTGGGCAAGGGCACCCGAAATGAGCTATGGCTACACCTTC.

Only one count was recorded for this clone. The chain links TRBV30 to TRBJ2-3; a possible D gene is TRBD2 (6 bases). V lost 8 bases to trimming and J lost 7 bases, with 19 bases between them. Germline V CDR1 and CDR2: GTSNPN, SVGIG (reference sequence). This CDR3 is 13 amino acids long. The CDR3 loop is CAIGRPIFNTQYF. The CDR3 bases are TGTGCCATCGGGAGACCTATCTTTAATACGCAGTATTTT.

J is TRBJ2-3 and V is TRBV5-1, with 8 bases lining up with TRBD2. V lost 1 base and J lost 2; bases outside the gene matches: 6. Per germline, CDR1 SGHRS and CDR2 YFSETQ. The CDR3 runs to 16 residues. The CDR3 region has the DNA TGCGCCAGCAGCTTGCCAGCGGGGGTCTACACAGATACGCAGTATTTT. Encoded protein: CASSLPAGVYTDTQYF.

V usage is TRBV30 and J usage is TRBJ2-1, with 10 bases matching TRBD2. The CDR3 sequence is 14 residues long. The V segment lost 1 base and the J segment 4 bases; nucleotides outside the gene matches: 1. Per the germline V gene, CDR1 is GTSNPN and CDR2 is SVGIG (reference sequence). The CDR3 here is CAWSERGGYNEQFF. For the CDR3, the DNA is TGTGCCTGGAGTGAGCGGGGGGGTTACAATGAGCAGTTCTTC.